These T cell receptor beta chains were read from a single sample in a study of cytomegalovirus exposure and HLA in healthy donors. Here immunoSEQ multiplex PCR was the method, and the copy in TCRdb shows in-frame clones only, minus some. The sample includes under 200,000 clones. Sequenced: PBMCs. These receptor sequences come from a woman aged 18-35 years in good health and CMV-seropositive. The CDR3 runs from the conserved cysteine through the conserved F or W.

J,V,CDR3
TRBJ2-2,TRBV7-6,CASSRTSGRAFTGELFF
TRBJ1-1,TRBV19,CASSIGGGATEAFF
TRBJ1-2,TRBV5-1,CASSFQGNDGYTF
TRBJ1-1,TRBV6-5,CASSTRQGAEAFF
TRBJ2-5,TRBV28,CASSSPGKGSGTQYF
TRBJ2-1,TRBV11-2,CASSSWTGSSNEQFF
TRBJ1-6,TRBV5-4,CASSSGQHNSPPHF
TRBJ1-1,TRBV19,CASITGLQTEAFF
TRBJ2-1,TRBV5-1,CASSLPQTSGPNNEQFF
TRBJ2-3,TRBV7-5,CVRSSKTSGGPTDTQYF
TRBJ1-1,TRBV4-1,CASSQRGGSLNTEAFF
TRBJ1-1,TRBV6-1,CATWGGAAEAFF
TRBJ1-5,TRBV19,CASSIRIDSNQPQHF
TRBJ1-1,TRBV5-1,CASSPTGINTEAFF
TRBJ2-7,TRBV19,CASRSTGGGYEQYF
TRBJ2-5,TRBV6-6,CASSYRETQYF
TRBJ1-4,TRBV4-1,CASSQPDRVGLGLFF
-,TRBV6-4,CASSEEPTYEQYF
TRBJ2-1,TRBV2,CASSERGSGGASLGEQFF
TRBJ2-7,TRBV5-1,CASSLDPAGSPYEQYF
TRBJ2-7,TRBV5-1,CASSLRGAPHEQYF
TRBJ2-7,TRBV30,CAWRGPVVSSYEQYF
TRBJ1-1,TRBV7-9,CASSFGSGGGTEAFF
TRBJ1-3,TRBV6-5,CASRTGGVSGNTIYF
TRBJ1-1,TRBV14,CASSPMGGTEAFF
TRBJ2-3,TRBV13,CASSGGRTDTQYF